This passage covers 15 T cell receptor beta chains from one sample sequenced in a study of OX40 agonist ivuxolimab in advanced cancers. Clones were sequenced by immunoSEQ multiplex PCR, and TCRdb holds only the in-frame ones, with some missing. The repertoire holds approximately 9,300 clones, with around 90% as singletons. The input for sequencing was CD4+ or CD8+ T cells sorted from blood, taken in a trial of the OX40 agonist ivuxolimab. The receptors shown here come from an adult with an advanced solid tumor such as melanoma, head and neck, liver or kidney cancer.

The V and J genes are TRBV29-1 and TRBJ2-3, with D maybe TRBD2 (6 bases). CDR1 is SQVTM, CDR2 ANQGSEA, per germline. The length of the CDR3 is 14 residues. V shed 6 bases and J shed 3 bases, with 16 bases lying between them. The CDR3 reads CSVRLDLATDTQYF. The CDR3 DNA reads TGCAGCGTCCGTCTGGACCTAGCGACAGATACGCAGTATTTT.

This clone was detected a few times. The rearrangement joins TRBV4-1 to TRBJ1-5, with D perhaps matching TRBD1 (6 bases). The CDR3 covers 14 residues. CDR1 MGHRA and CDR2 YSYEKL come from the germline V gene. The V end was cut by 3 bases, the J end by 6 bases, with 12 bases between. The CDR3 nucleotides are TGCGCCAGCAGCCAGGGGGGCGGGAGTCAGCCCCAGCATTTT. This gives the protein CASSQGGGSQPQHF.

The chain employs TRBV2 and TRBJ2-1; 7 bases align to TRBD2. The CDR3 has 16 residues. The V gene end was trimmed by 2 bases and the J gene end by 7 bases; junction bases not matched to a gene: 11. Per germline, CDR1 SNHLY and CDR2 FYNNEI. CDR3 bases: TGTGCCAGCAGTGAAAACCCTAGCGGTGGGGGAAATGAGCAGTTCTTC. Protein: CASSENPSGGGNEQFF.

This chain connects TRBV7-3 to TRBJ2-1; 7 nucleotides match TRBD2. CDR3 length: 13 residues. The junction had 1 base not matched to a gene; V was cut back by 1 base and J by 7 bases. CDR1 is SGHTA, CDR2 FQGTGA, per germline. CDR3 in DNA: TGTGCCAGCAGCTTAAGAGCGGGAAATGAGCAGTTCTTC. Translated, it gives CASSLRAGNEQFF. The entire variable domain, with the rest obtained from reference TRBV7-3 and TRBJ2-1, is as follows: GAGVSQTPSNKVTEKGKYVELRCDPISGHTALYWYRQSLGQGPEFLIYFQGTGAADDSGLPNDRFFAVRPEGSVSTLKIQRTERGDSAVYLCASSLRAGNEQFFGPGTRLTVL.

The chain is built from TRBV6-6 and TRBJ1-1, with D unclear. This CDR3 has 11 residues. CDR1 is MNHNY, CDR2 SVGAGI, per germline (reference sequence). V was cut by 0 bases and J by 5 bases, with 1 base left in between. CDR3 coding DNA: TGTGCCAGCAGTTACTCGACTGAAGCTTTCTTT. Translation gives CASSYSTEAFF.

This chain uses TRBV7-9 with TRBJ2-2; a possible D gene is TRBD1 (6 bases). Trimming removed 2 bases at V and 6 bases at J, with 13 bases between. Per germline, CDR1 SEHNR and CDR2 FQNEAQ (reference sequence). The CDR3 has 15 amino acids. As DNA, the CDR3 is TGTGCCAGCAGCTTAATCGCCCCAGGGGCCGGGGAGCTGTTTTTT. Its translation: CASSLIAPGAGELFF. Combining the CDR3 with reference TRBV7-9 and TRBJ2-2 gives the whole variable domain DTGVSQNPRHKITKRGQNVTFRCDPISEHNRLYWYRQTLGQGPEFLTYFQNEAQLEKSRLLSDRFSAERPKGSFSTLEIQRTEQGDSAMYLCASSLIAPGAGELFFGEGSRLTVL.

The CDR3 here is CASSLGLAGRGGTQETQYF. The CDR3 DNA sequence: TGTGCCAGCAGCTTAGGACTAGCGGGACGCGGAGGGACTCAAGAGACCCAGTACTTC. The chain joins TRBV7-9 to TRBJ2-5; 11 bases are shared with TRBD2. Germline V gene data show CDR1 as SEHNR and CDR2 as FQNEAQ (reference sequence). This CDR3 has 19 residues. With 1 base clipped from V and 2 bases from J, the junction kept 12 bases outside the gene matches.

The rearrangement joins TRBV6-5 to TRBJ2-2; D not certain. V lost 3 bases and J 6 bases, leaving 8 bases between the germline ends. The CDR3 totals 13 residues. The germline gives CDR1 MNHEY, CDR2 SVGAGI. This CDR3 reads CASSYSASGELFF. CDR3 in DNA: TGTGCCAGCAGTTATTCAGCATCCGGGGAGCTGTTTTTT.

The rearrangement uses TRBV6-1 and TRBJ2-1; 8 bases match TRBD2. The junction had 2 bases not matched to a gene; V was cut back by 2 bases and J by 8 bases. The CDR3 runs to 13 residues. Germline V gives CDR1 MNHNS, CDR2 SASEGT. The CDR3 nucleotides read TGTGCCAGCAGTGAACCGGGGGGGGATGAGCAGTTCTTC. This codes for CASSEPGGDEQFF.

V and J are TRBV6-5 and TRBJ1-2, with D tentatively TRBD1 (6 bases). V gave up 5 bases and J gave up 3 bases, with 16 bases separating them. The germline V gene encodes CDR1 MNHEY and CDR2 SVGAGI. The length of the CDR3 is 15 residues. The CDR3 DNA reads TGTGCCAGCAGTGTGGGGGACATCGGGGACTATGGCTACACCTTC. Residues: CASSVGDIGDYGYTF.

The J gene is TRBJ2-1, the V gene TRBV19, with 9 bases matching TRBD2. Germline values: CDR1 LNHDA, CDR2 SQIVND (reference sequence). J was trimmed by 6 bases and V by 4 bases; bases with no gene match: 16. This CDR3 contains 18 residues. DNA of the CDR3: TGTGCCAGTAGTAGGAGTAATGCGGGAGGGGTGGAGGGCAATGAGCAGTTCTTC. It translates to CASSRSNAGGVEGNEQFF.

The chain links TRBV28 to TRBJ2-3; TRBD1 might be the D (5 bases). V lost 7 bases and J lost 0, with 14 bases in between. The CDR3 sequence is 15 residues long. Looked up from germline, CDR1 is MDHEN and CDR2 is SYDVKM. CDR3 DNA: TGTGCCAGCACCCCCCAGGGCGATAGCACAGATACGCAGTATTTT. Translating it yields CASTPQGDSTDTQYF.

The V and J genes are TRBV5-4 and TRBJ2-1; perhaps D is TRBD1 or TRBD2 (5 bases each). The V and J ends lost 4 bases and 2 bases respectively, with 13 bases between them. This CDR3 region has 15 residues. The germline gives CDR1 SGHNT, CDR2 YYREEE (reference sequence). CDR3 amino acids: CASSPRGVTYNEQFF. The DNA of the CDR3 is TGTGCCAGCAGCCCTCGAGGGGTAACCTACAATGAGCAGTTCTTC.

The genes are TRBV10-3 and TRBJ2-1; no clear D. Germline assignment: CDR1 ENHRY and CDR2 SYGVKD. The V end was cut by 3 bases, the J end by 4 bases, with 10 bases between. This CDR3 is 14 amino acids long. The CDR3 bases are TGTGCCATCAGTGAAAAGGGTCAGTACAATGAGCAGTTCTTC. It is translated as CAISEKGQYNEQFF.

The rearrangement links TRBV30 to TRBJ2-1; TRBD2 matches at 9 bases. The V segment lost 0 bases and the J segment 7 bases; nucleotides outside the gene matches: 7. CDR3 length: 15 residues. The germline CDR1 and CDR2 sequences are GTSNPN and SVGIG (reference sequence). CDR3 sequence: CAWSVGSGSTNEQFF. The CDR3 coding sequence is TGTGCCTGGAGTGTGGGTAGCGGGAGTACAAATGAGCAGTTCTTC.